This entry describes one TCR beta chain. Its antigen specificity is not known. It has no much larger one-base neighbor in the sample; base qualities were not kept. Other nucleotide sequences from this sample produce the same CDR3. TCRbeta CDR3 regions were amplified from genomic DNA using the immunoSEQ Assay, a bias-controlled multiplex PCR. Under the source paper's analysis protocol: Nucleated cell counts per sample were estimated from amplification of reference gene primers within the assay. To quantify the absolute abundance of each unique TCRbeta CDR3 rearrangement, sequence reads were collapsed and filtered. For each sample, productive Simpson clonality was calculated by taking the square root of Simpson's diversity index across productive rearrangements. TCRdb limited this immuneACCESS table to in-frame rearrangements with V and J called. A share of clones is missing; checked studies link under half to unresolved V genes, and the rest is unexplained. That table furnishes V, J and clone size, whereas the DNA furnished D and trimming. In all, the sample holds approximately 96,000 clones, and around 90% of those were seen once. Around 4% of the sample lies in the top ten.

The data were taken from a study of blood T cell repertoires in COVID-19 (dated by TCRdb to 2019 to 2021). A note on the overall study: Samples from collaborators originated in the United States, Italy and Spain and spanned both the acute and convalescent phases of COVID-19. Where available, HLA class I and class II types were obtained from metadata supplied by the sample provider rather than from assay-based typing. The dataset comprised deeply sampled blood TCRbeta repertoires from subjects exposed to, actively infected with, or recovered from COVID-19. The material from the prospective study consisted of cDNA or gDNA derived from T cells, B-cell-depleted T cells, or PBMCs. Sample metadata almost always included a de-identified subject ID, COVID-19 status, age in years and sex. The repertoires were made available in a free public database intended to serve as a resource for research on the immune response to SARS-CoV-2. The samples were drawn from the first 160 participants of the ongoing ImmuneRACE study and from about 1,200 subjects provided by 6 global collaborators.

The germline V gene (reference sequence) sets CDR1 to MNHEY and CDR2 to SMNVEV. There are 14 amino acids in the CDR3, from cysteine to phenylalanine inclusive. The DNA shown is the 42-base CDR3, in frame from base 1. V drops 5 bases and J drops 3 bases, leaving 13 bases in between. The paper as a whole reports these results and caveats: How much clinical and demographic metadata was included differed by source and by participant, and the metadata was provided uncurated.

At one collaborating source in Seattle, patients were enrolled during active infection and were followed longitudinally through the course of disease. Each collaborating institution followed its own protocols to collect whole blood in K2EDTA tubes. For TCRbeta analysis, collaborators shipped samples as frozen whole blood, isolated PBMCs, or DNA extracted from either of those sample types. The sequencing sample was made of peripheral blood. The origin of this receptor is a human donor with COVID-19, enrolled during active disease. The donor label of this sample is uncertain. The chain is encoded by TRBV27 joined to TRBJ1-1; the D gene is perhaps TRBD1, on 5 matching bases. Here the CDR3 is given as CASSRQGSDTEAFF. The DNA is TGTGCCAGCAGTCGGCAGGGCTCGGACACTGAAGCTTTCTTT.